These 13 T cell receptor beta chains originate from one sample sequenced in a study of blood T cell repertoires in COVID-19. Profiling relied on immunoSEQ multiplex PCR, and the TCRdb table lists in-frame clones only, not all of them. The table lists fewer than 60,000 clones, roughly 80% of them singletons. The sequenced material came from peripheral blood. All receptors derive from a woman of 80 years or more with acute or convalescent COVID-19.

This clone was seen a handful of times. The chain combines TRBV7-3 with TRBJ2-2; 11 nucleotides line up with TRBD2. CDR1 and CDR2 (germline): SGHTA, FQGTGA. The CDR3 is 15 amino acids. V lost 6 bases to trimming and J lost 8 bases; unmatched junction nucleotides: 8. The DNA for the CDR3 is TGTGCCAGCAGACTAGCGGGGGCCCCAGGAGGGGAGCTGTTTTTT. Amino acid sequence: CASRLAGAPGGELFF.

The rearrangement joins TRBV21-1 to TRBJ2-3; the table's TRBD1 call for D was not verified on the DNA. TRBV21-1 is noted as a pseudogene. The CDR3 is made up of 14 amino acids. The CDR3 coding sequence is TGTGCCAGCAAGCAGGACAGGGGGCGAGATACGCAGTATTTT. This gives the protein CASKQDRGRDTQYF.

The chain links TRBV3-1 (or the pseudogene TRBV3-2) to TRBJ1-2, with D maybe TRBD1 (6 bases). Germline assignment: CDR1 LGHDT and CDR2 YNNKEL (reference sequence). Deletions cut 0 bases from V and 2 bases from J, with 7 bases between. This CDR3 comprises 14 residues. The CDR3 DNA reads TGTGCCAGCAGCCAAGAAAGGGGGAACTATGGCTACACCTTC. Translated, it gives CASSQERGNYGYTF.

This chain connects TRBV9 to TRBJ2-1; D uncertain. CDR1 and CDR2 from the germline V gene are SGDLS and YYNGEE. The CDR3 totals 14 residues. V shed 4 bases and J shed 4 bases, with 12 bases lying between them. As DNA, the CDR3 is TGTGCCAGCAGCCCCAGACTTGCTTACAATGAGCAGTTCTTC. It yields the protein CASSPRLAYNEQFF.

The rearrangement uses TRBV5-6 and TRBJ2-5; D uncertain. This CDR3 has 15 amino acids. Trimming pared 1 base from V and 2 bases from J, leaving 12 bases between. The germline CDR1 and CDR2 sequences are SGHDT and YYEEEE. In DNA form, the CDR3 reads TGTGCCAGCAGCTTGTACCGGCAGGCACAAGAGACCCAGTACTTC. Its protein product is CASSLYRQAQETQYF.

CDR3 residues: CASSFDRGVSPLHF. CDR3 in DNA: TGCGCCAGCAGCTTCGACAGGGGAGTTTCACCCCTCCACTTT. The chain recombines TRBV5-1 with TRBJ1-6; TRBD1 agrees at 8 bases. CDR3 size: 14 residues. V lost 2 bases and J lost 9; bases outside the gene matches: 4. Germline V CDR1 and CDR2: SGHRS, YFSETQ.

The sample holds one count of this clone. The chain is built from TRBV2 and TRBJ2-3; a weak D match, TRBD2 (6 bases). Between the trimmed V and J ends, which lost 8 bases and 3 bases, there was a span of 12 bases. The germline V gene encodes CDR1 SNHLY and CDR2 FYNNEI. This CDR3 is built from 13 residues. CDR3 DNA: TGTGCCAGCTCTTGGGGGGAGACAGATACGCAGTATTTT. Its translation is CASSWGETDTQYF.

This clone was seen only a few times. The chain employs TRBV5-5 and TRBJ1-2, with D possibly matching TRBD1 (6 bases). Per germline, CDR1 SGHKS and CDR2 YYEKEE (reference sequence). The CDR3 covers 16 residues. Trimming took off 7 bases at V and 2 bases at J, with 21 bases between the two ends. The CDR3 sequence is CASRGQLTPKNYGYTF. The CDR3 DNA reads as TGTGCCAGCCGAGGACAGTTAACTCCGAAAAACTATGGCTACACCTTC.

This chain links TRBV4-2 with TRBJ2-1; 13 bases line up with TRBD2. Germline-derived CDR1 and CDR2 are LGHNA and YNFKEQ. Trimming at V came to 4 bases and at J to 5 bases, leaving 2 bases not matched to a gene. The CDR3 loop spans 15 amino acids. The CDR3 bases are TGTGCCAGCAGCCGACTAGCGGGGGGAGACAATGAGCAGTTCTTC. Translated, it gives CASSRLAGGDNEQFF.

The chain carries TRBV10-1 and TRBJ1-6; no definite D call. Trimming took 3 bases from V and 12 from J, leaving 9 bases between them. This CDR3 has 12 amino acids. The germline gives CDR1 WNHNN, CDR2 SYGVQD (reference sequence). CDR3 sequence: CASSDSSLPLHF. The CDR3 coding sequence is TGCGCCAGCAGTGATTCTTCACTACCCCTCCACTTT.

CDR3 coding DNA: TGTGCCAGCAGCCAAGAATGGTCAGGGACAGGGTTCGGAAACTATGGCTACACCTTC. Its translation: CASSQEWSGTGFGNYGYTF. The chain carries TRBV14 and TRBJ1-2, with 9 bases matching TRBD1. This CDR3 region has 19 residues. Germline V CDR1 and CDR2: SGHDN, FVKESK. The ends lost 0 bases at V and 2 bases at J; junction bases unmatched: 13.

The chain joins TRBV5-1 to TRBJ2-3, with 8 positions matching TRBD1. The CDR3 is 14 amino acids. V shed 0 bases and J 6 bases; nucleotides not matched to a gene: 3. In germline, CDR1 is SGHRS, CDR2 YFSETQ. CDR3 sequence: CASSLVSGGDTQYF. The DNA for the CDR3 is TGCGCCAGCAGCTTGGTTTCAGGGGGCGATACGCAGTATTTT.

The chain uses TRBV10-3 and TRBJ1-5; maybe TRBD1 (6 bases). This CDR3 is built from 13 residues. Looked up from germline, CDR1 is ENHRY and CDR2 is SYGVKD. Trimming left V 9 bases short and J 2 bases short, with 11 bases between. The CDR3, as DNA: TGTGCCATAAAGGGGGATGGCAATCAGCCCCAGCATTTT. Translating gives CAIKGDGNQPQHF.